This T cell receptor beta chain was profiled in a study of CD8+CD57+ T cells in acquired aplastic anemia. From germline, CDR1 is LGHDT and CDR2 YNNKEL (reference sequence). V was clipped by 5 bases and J by 0 bases, with 9 bases between them. The CDR3 contains 14 residues. In regard to this clonotype: What it binds is unknown. Here the CDR3 omits its conserved ending phenylalanine or tryptophan, so a read error is the likely source.

Those patients picked for sequencing had displayed CD8+CD57+ cell expansion on flow cytometry. All participating patients were living with severe acquired aplastic anemia. Researchers used genomic DNA as the template to profile TCR beta VDJ and CDR3. TCRdb re-analysed the reads in MiXCR, keeping a single row per CDR3 protein. The profile shows about 20,000 distinct CDR3 sequences, roughly 43% of them singletons. Study conclusions and caveats: The number of CD8+ CDR3 sequences shared by patients and controls was roughly 31. Total CD4+ and CD8+ pools in patients were more diverse than the CD8+CD57+ cells of those patients.

Sequencing input: CD8+CD57+ T cells sorted from PBMCs. Documented subset: bead-enriched CD8+CD57+ effector memory T cells from SAA patients. The chain employs TRBV3-1 and TRBJ2-3, with D possibly matching TRBD2 (6 bases). The sequence came from a human donor with aplastic anemia. The DNA for the CDR3 is TGTGCCAGCAGCTGGGGACTGAGCACAGATACGCAGTATGTT. It specifies CASSWGLSTDTQYV.